The clone carrying this T cell receptor beta chain was observed a few times. Antigen specificity is unknown. The sample originates from a study of blood T cells in healthy people across ages. The study's findings and limits: Older age went with lower TCR beta diversity per million T cells, in a roughly linear way.

A J-beta primer mix and a sample-barcoded 5' primer were used in a second PCR of about 7 to 12 cycles. MiXCR, run by TCRdb on the 5' RACE reads, gives a single entry per CDR3 protein. The sample includes some 750,000 distinct CDR3 sequences, approximately 21% of them seen just once. Trimming took 7 bases from V and 6 from J; bases not matched to a gene: 9. CDR1 is ENHRY and CDR2 is SYGVKD in the germline V gene. This CDR3 region has 14 residues. The clonotype comes from a man aged 65 to 85 in good health. The sample taken for sequencing was blood. The chain employs TRBV10-3 and TRBJ2-1, with 7 positions matching TRBD1. CDR3 in DNA: TGTGCCATCAATTTGTCGTGGGACAGCAATGAGCAGTTCTTC. Translated: CAINLSWDSNEQFF.